Listed below are T cell receptor beta chains from one sample, sequenced in a study of CD8 T cells in Susac syndrome. TCRdb re-called the immunoSEQ multiplex PCR reads through MiXCR, storing one row per CDR3 protein. There are around 80,000 distinct CDR3 sequences in the sample; around 93% occur only once, and roughly 0.47% lies in the top ten. Sequenced input: CD8+ T cells from PBMCs. These receptors all come from a human donor with Susac syndrome. Each CDR3 is given with its conserved first and last residue. The order of the fields is V gene, clone size, J gene, CDR3 protein. The size field is filled for only some rows; it gives once, few, many or a size class.

>TRBV27|.|TRBJ1-1
CASSSQQGLNTEAFF
>TRBV5-1|.|TRBJ1-1
CASSFGQVGGEAFF
>TRBV9|.|TRBJ1-1
CASSATGLHTEAFF
>TRBV20-1|.|TRBJ2-4
CSAVLTGAGPRNKTLAKNIQYF
>TRBV7-2|.|TRBJ2-2
CASSGFGGELFF
>TRBV21-1|.|TRBJ2-1
CASSNPDRYNNEQFF
>TRBV5-6|.|TRBJ1-2
CASSCLFSSWEGGTRGYTF
>TRBV19|.|TRBJ2-1
CASSIGQTTYNEQFF
>TRBV7-6|once|TRBJ2-2
CATLDSGELFF
>TRBV9|.|TRBJ2-2
CASSTRGRHTGELFF
>TRBV20-1|.|TRBJ2-7
CSARATSGSEQYF
>TRBV7-9|.|TRBJ1-2
CASSFDIAYYGYTF
>TRBV30|.|TRBJ1-2
CAWTGGDYGYTF
>TRBV27|.|TRBJ2-7
CASSGPGSVGEQYF
>TRBV19|.|TRBJ2-1
CASSTGSPNEQFF
>TRBV28|.|TRBJ1-2
CASSLISGGGYTF
>TRBV30|.|TRBJ1-1
CAWKLGGPAVGTEAFF
>TRBV30|.|TRBJ2-1
CAWYRGTYNEQFF
>TRBV27|.|TRBJ2-5
CASSLKGNIETQYF
>TRBV4-1|.|TRBJ2-1
CASSSRTVSYNEQFF
>TRBV24-1|.|TRBJ2-7
CATSGKSSYEQYF
>TRBV6-6|.|TRBJ1-6
CASSYSIGQLDSPLHF
>TRBV28|.|TRBJ1-2
CASSFGGAGGYTF
>TRBV19|.|TRBJ2-4
CASRGGLGAKNIQYF